The rows below give T cell receptor beta chains drawn from one sample of a study of blood T cell repertoires in COVID-19. Sequencing used immunoSEQ multiplex PCR; TCRdb keeps in-frame clones, though not all of them. The repertoire consists of nearly 15,000 clones, with roughly 90% occurring once and the leading ten covering 3.1%. The specimen was peripheral blood. The receptors originated from a human donor in a cohort sampled during active COVID-19. CDR3s include the opening cysteine and the closing phenylalanine or tryptophan. Fields, in order: V gene, J gene, D gene, clone size, CDR3 protein, CDR3 DNA. A D gene is named only where the DNA matches it firmly. Clone size is not always given. Where it is, it says once, few, many or a class for expanded clones.

TRBV11-2	TRBJ2-7	.	.	CASSRGGSYEQYF	TGTGCCAGCAGCCGTGGGGGGTCCTACGAGCAGTACTTC
TRBV19	TRBJ2-1	.	.	CASSLGDNEQFF	TGTGCCAGTAGCCTAGGGGATAATGAGCAGTTCTTC
TRBV27	TRBJ2-7	TRBD2	medium-sized	CASSTVTSGGYEQYF	TGTGCCAGCAGTACAGTCACTAGCGGGGGCTACGAGCAGTACTTC
TRBV6-5	TRBJ2-2	.	.	CASSYGSSGELFF	TGTGCCAGCAGTTACGGTAGTTCCGGGGAGCTGTTTTTT
TRBV7-9	TRBJ1-4	.	.	CASGAEGGRLFF	TGTGCCAGCGGCGCGGAGGGGGGGAGGTTGTTTTTT
TRBV10-2	TRBJ2-5	.	.	CASSPRGEETQYF	TGCGCCAGCAGTCCCAGGGGTGAAGAGACCCAGTACTTC
TRBV18	TRBJ2-1	.	.	CASSPLGTTEQFF	TGTGCCAGCTCACCACTCGGGACAACTGAGCAGTTCTTC
TRBV29-1	TRBJ2-5	.	.	CSVEPGVQETQYF	TGCAGCGTTGAACCCGGAGTCCAAGAGACCCAGTACTTC
TRBV27	TRBJ1-2	.	.	CASSQGPANYGYTF	TGTGCCAGCAGTCAGGGGCCTGCTAACTATGGCTACACCTTC
TRBV5-4	TRBJ1-2	.	.	CASSTGKGRTYGYTF	TGTGCCAGCAGCACCGGGAAAGGACGAACGTATGGCTACACCTTC
TRBV27	TRBJ2-5	TRBD1	few	CASSFRQGEETQYF	TGTGCCAGCAGTTTCCGACAGGGGGAAGAGACCCAGTACTTC
TRBV2	TRBJ2-7	TRBD2	few	CASSDTSGGPPYEQYF	TGTGCCAGCAGTGACACTAGCGGGGGCCCCCCTTACGAGCAGTACTTC
TRBV13	TRBJ2-7	.	.	CASSLYGSYEQYF	TGTGCCAGCAGCTTATACGGGTCCTACGAGCAGTACTTC
TRBV29-1	TRBJ1-2	TRBD1	.	CSVGVTGGGYTF	TGCAGCGTTGGCGTGACAGGGGGTGGCTACACCTTC
TRBV27	TRBJ1-2	.	once	CASSPPQGNYGYTF	TGTGCCAGCAGCCCCCCCCAGGGGAACTATGGCTACACCTTC
TRBV7-3	TRBJ2-5	.	once	CASSPPGQETQYF	TGTGCCAGCAGCCCCCCAGGGCAAGAGACCCAGTACTTC
TRBV7-2	TRBJ1-5	.	.	CASSLRRAGNQPQHF	TGTGCCAGCAGCTTAAGGAGGGCAGGCAATCAGCCCCAGCATTTT
TRBV5-6	TRBJ2-7	TRBD1	.	CASSLTSGTGAYEQYF	TGTGCCAGCAGCCTGACCAGCGGGACAGGGGCCTACGAGCAGTACTTC
TRBV2	TRBJ1-5	TRBD1	.	CASLASGGGGQPQHF	TGTGCCAGCTTAGCCTCAGGGGGCGGGGGTCAGCCCCAGCATTTT
TRBV6-5	TRBJ1-5	TRBD1	.	CASSLTGGYQPQHF	TGTGCCAGCAGTTTAACAGGGGGGTATCAGCCCCAGCATTTT
TRBV4-2	TRBJ2-3	TRBD1	.	CASSQDAGQGYTDTQYF	TGTGCCAGCAGCCAAGATGCGGGACAGGGTTACACAGATACGCAGTATTTT
TRBV5-1	TRBJ1-2	.	.	CASRESDYGYTF	TGCGCCAGCAGGGAGTCGGACTATGGCTACACCTTC
TRBV10-3	TRBJ1-5	.	.	CAISPSGKGGNQPQHF	TGTGCCATCAGTCCATCAGGAAAAGGTGGCAATCAGCCCCAGCATTTT
TRBV18	TRBJ2-7	.	.	CASSLSRTATYEQYF	TGTGCCAGCTCACTTTCCCGGACAGCTACCTACGAGCAGTACTTC
TRBV3-1/TRBV3-2	TRBJ1-3	.	once	CASSLEGARSGNTIYF	TGTGCCAGCAGCCTAGAGGGAGCTAGATCTGGAAACACCATATATTTT
TRBV30	TRBJ2-1	TRBD1	.	CAWMGQGHEQFF	TGTGCCTGGATGGGACAGGGCCATGAGCAGTTCTTC
TRBV6-5	TRBJ1-1	TRBD1	few	CASSPGTGDSTEAFF	TGTGCCAGCAGCCCCGGGACAGGGGATTCCACTGAAGCTTTCTTT
TRBV19	TRBJ2-3	.	.	CASSMEGPDTQYF	TGTGCCAGTAGTATGGAGGGACCAGATACGCAGTATTTT
TRBV3-1/TRBV3-2	TRBJ2-5	.	.	CASSQVKETQYF	TGTGCCAGCAGCCAAGTAAAAGAGACCCAGTACTTC
TRBV28	TRBJ2-7	TRBD1	.	CASIKRGQIIYEQYF	TGTGCCAGCATCAAAAGGGGACAGATAATCTACGAGCAGTACTTC
TRBV6-6	TRBJ1-6	TRBD1	medium-sized	CASSYPDREDSPLHF	TGTGCCAGCAGTTACCCGGACAGGGAAGACTCACCCCTCCACTTT
TRBV15	TRBJ1-6	.	.	CATSRARVTGSPLHF	TGTGCCACCAGCAGAGCCAGGGTGACAGGATCACCCCTCCACTTT
TRBV27	TRBJ1-2	.	.	CASSLSRFANYGYTF	TGTGCCAGCAGTCTTTCGAGATTCGCTAACTATGGCTACACCTTC
TRBV7-3	TRBJ1-5	TRBD1	few	CASSPWDRPGGPQHF	TGTGCCAGCAGCCCCTGGGACAGGCCCGGTGGGCCCCAGCATTTT
TRBV5-1	TRBJ1-4	TRBD1	.	CASSLRGLREKLFF	TGCGCCAGCAGCTTGAGGGGGCTTCGAGAAAAACTGTTTTTT
TRBV5-6	TRBJ1-3	TRBD1	.	CASSFLQGTGNTIYF	TGTGCCAGCAGCTTTCTACAGGGGACTGGAAACACCATATATTTT
TRBV10-3	TRBJ2-5	TRBD2	.	CAIRASGGAQETQYF	TGTGCCATCAGGGCTAGCGGGGGGGCCCAAGAGACCCAGTACTTC
TRBV18	TRBJ1-1	.	.	CASSPALEAEAFF	TGTGCCAGCTCACCAGCGTTGGAGGCTGAAGCTTTCTTT
TRBV7-2	TRBJ1-2	TRBD1	few	CASSLVAGGGEGYGYTF	TGTGCCAGCAGCTTAGTTGCAGGGGGCGGCGAGGGCTATGGCTACACCTTC
TRBV2	TRBJ1-5	.	.	CASRSGGPPNQPQHF	TGTGCCAGCAGGTCGGGGGGACCACCCAATCAGCCCCAGCATTTT
TRBV5-1	TRBJ2-5	.	.	CASSLMREETQYF	TGCGCCAGCAGCTTGATGAGGGAAGAGACCCAGTACTTC
TRBV9	TRBJ2-5	.	.	CASSPVGAGSPKTQYF	TGTGCCAGCAGCCCCGTTGGGGCAGGGTCGCCAAAGACCCAGTACTTC
TRBV6-1	TRBJ1-2	.	.	CASSEARPAYGYTF	TGTGCCAGCAGTGAAGCGAGGCCAGCTTATGGCTACACCTTC
TRBV3-1/TRBV3-2	TRBJ1-2	.	once	CASSQVGLGDGYTF	TGTGCCAGCAGCCAGGTCGGACTAGGAGATGGCTACACCTTC
TRBV30	TRBJ1-1	.	.	CAWSVLGGTEAFF	TGTGCCTGGAGTGTACTCGGGGGGACTGAAGCTTTCTTT
TRBV18	TRBJ1-6	.	.	CASSRPTENSPLHF	TGTGCCAGCTCGCGCCCGACAGAAAATTCACCCCTCCACTTT
TRBV10-3	TRBJ1-2	.	.	CAICPASNYGYTF	TGTGCCATCTGCCCCGCCAGTAACTATGGCTACACCTTC
TRBV27	TRBJ1-1	.	.	CASSLYGMNTEAFF	TGTGCCAGCAGTTTATACGGGATGAACACTGAAGCTTTCTTT
TRBV4-1	TRBJ1-5	.	.	CASSQVQGIHQPQHF	TGCGCCAGCAGCCAAGTTCAGGGGATTCATCAGCCCCAGCATTTT
TRBV27	TRBJ2-5	TRBD2	once	CASSSSGLAVQETQYF	TGTGCCAGCAGTTCCTCGGGACTAGCGGTTCAAGAGACCCAGTACTTC
TRBV14	TRBJ1-2	.	.	CASSQTGYGYTF	TGTGCCAGCAGCCAAACAGGGTATGGCTACACCTTC
TRBV15	TRBJ2-7	.	.	CATSRGLQDEQYF	TGTGCCACCAGCCGAGGGCTTCAGGACGAGCAGTACTTC
TRBV5-4	TRBJ2-3	.	.	CASSAGTASTDTQYF	TGTGCCAGCAGCGCGGGGACAGCTAGCACAGATACGCAGTATTTT
TRBV30	TRBJ2-2	TRBD2	.	CAWSVSRLASAGELFF	TGTGCCTGGAGTGTTTCCCGACTAGCATCAGCCGGGGAGCTGTTTTTT
TRBV5-4	TRBJ1-4	TRBD1	.	CASTWDRGPKLFF	TGTGCCAGCACCTGGGACAGGGGGCCGAAACTGTTTTTT
TRBV6-2/TRBV6-3	TRBJ2-7	.	few	CASSRESRYEQYF	TGTGCCAGTAGCAGGGAGTCTCGCTACGAGCAGTACTTC
TRBV30	TRBJ1-1	.	.	CAWSTGLYEAFF	TGTGCCTGGAGTACGGGACTCTATGAAGCTTTCTTT
TRBV2	TRBJ2-7	.	.	CASKKTVSYEQYF	TGTGCCAGCAAGAAGACAGTCTCCTACGAGCAGTACTTC
TRBV5-1	TRBJ2-6	.	.	CASSLLLRPSGANVLTF	TGCGCCAGCAGCTTGTTACTACGGCCCTCTGGGGCCAACGTCCTGACTTTC
TRBV6-5	TRBJ2-3	TRBD2	.	CASSLGLAGDTQYF	TGTGCCAGCAGTTTGGGACTAGCGGGAGATACGCAGTATTTT